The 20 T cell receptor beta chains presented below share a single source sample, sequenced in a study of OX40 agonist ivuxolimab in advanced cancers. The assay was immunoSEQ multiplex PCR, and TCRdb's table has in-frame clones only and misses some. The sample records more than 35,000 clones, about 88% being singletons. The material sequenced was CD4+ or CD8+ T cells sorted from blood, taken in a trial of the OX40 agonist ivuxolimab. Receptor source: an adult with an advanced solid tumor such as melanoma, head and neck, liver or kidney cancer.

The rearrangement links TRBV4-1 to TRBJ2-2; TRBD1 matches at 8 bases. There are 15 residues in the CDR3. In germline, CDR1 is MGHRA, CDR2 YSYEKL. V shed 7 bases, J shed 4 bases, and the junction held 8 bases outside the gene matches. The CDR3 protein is CASTRTDRATGELFF. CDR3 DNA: TGCGCCAGCACCCGGACGGACAGGGCCACCGGGGAGCTGTTTTTT.

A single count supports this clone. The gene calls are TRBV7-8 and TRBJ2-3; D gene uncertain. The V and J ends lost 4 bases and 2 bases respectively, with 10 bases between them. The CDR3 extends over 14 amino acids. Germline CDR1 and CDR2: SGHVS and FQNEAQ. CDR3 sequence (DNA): TGTGCCAGCAGCTCCCCGACCGTCACAGATACGCAGTATTTT. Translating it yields CASSSPTVTDTQYF.

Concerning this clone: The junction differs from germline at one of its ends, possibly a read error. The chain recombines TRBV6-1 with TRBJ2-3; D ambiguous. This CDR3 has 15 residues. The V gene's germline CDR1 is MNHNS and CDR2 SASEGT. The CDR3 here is CAISDLTGGTDTQYF. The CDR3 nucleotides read TGTGCCATCAGTGATCTAACGGGTGGCACAGATACGCAGTATTTT.

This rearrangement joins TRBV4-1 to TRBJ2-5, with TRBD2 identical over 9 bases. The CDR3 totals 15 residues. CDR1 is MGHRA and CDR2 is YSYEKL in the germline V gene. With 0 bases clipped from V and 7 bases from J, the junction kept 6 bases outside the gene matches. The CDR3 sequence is CASSQDSRGGGTQYF. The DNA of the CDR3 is TGCGCCAGCAGCCAAGATTCCCGCGGGGGGGGGACCCAGTACTTC.

CDR3 coding DNA: TGCGCCAGCAGCTTACATAGCGGGTCCTTCTACGAGCAGTACTTC. Translation: CASSLHSGSFYEQYF. This chain links TRBV5-1 with TRBJ2-7; 7 bases map to TRBD2. V gave up 2 bases and J gave up 3 bases; unmatched junction bases: 8. The CDR3 has 15 residues. The germline gives CDR1 SGHRS, CDR2 YFSETQ.

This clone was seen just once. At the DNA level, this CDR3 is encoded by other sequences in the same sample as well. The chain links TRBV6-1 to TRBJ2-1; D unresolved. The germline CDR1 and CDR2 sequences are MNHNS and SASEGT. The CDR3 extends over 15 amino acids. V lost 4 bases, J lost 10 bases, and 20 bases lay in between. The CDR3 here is CASSGAGFHFNEQFF. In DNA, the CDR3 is TGTGCCAGCAGTGGGGCAGGATTTCACTTCAACGAGCAGTTCTTC.

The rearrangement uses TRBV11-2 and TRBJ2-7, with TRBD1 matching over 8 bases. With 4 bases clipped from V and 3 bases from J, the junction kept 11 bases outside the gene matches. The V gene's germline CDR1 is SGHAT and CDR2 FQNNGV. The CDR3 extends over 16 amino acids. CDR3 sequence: CASSSTGTGKIYEQYF. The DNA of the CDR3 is TGTGCCAGCAGCTCGACCGGGACAGGCAAGATCTACGAGCAGTACTTC.

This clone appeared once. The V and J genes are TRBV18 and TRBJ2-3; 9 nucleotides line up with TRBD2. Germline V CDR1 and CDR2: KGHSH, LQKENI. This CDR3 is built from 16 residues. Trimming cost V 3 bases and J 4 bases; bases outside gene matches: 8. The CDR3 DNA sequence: TGTGCCAGCTCACCCACGGCGAGCGGGGGGCCAGATACGCAGTATTTT. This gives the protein CASSPTASGGPDTQYF.

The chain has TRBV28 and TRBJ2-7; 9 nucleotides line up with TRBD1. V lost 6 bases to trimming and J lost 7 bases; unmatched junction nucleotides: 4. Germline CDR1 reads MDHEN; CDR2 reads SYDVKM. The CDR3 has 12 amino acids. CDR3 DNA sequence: TGTGCCAGCAGCAGGACAGGGGTTGAGCAGTACTTC. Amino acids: CASSRTGVEQYF.

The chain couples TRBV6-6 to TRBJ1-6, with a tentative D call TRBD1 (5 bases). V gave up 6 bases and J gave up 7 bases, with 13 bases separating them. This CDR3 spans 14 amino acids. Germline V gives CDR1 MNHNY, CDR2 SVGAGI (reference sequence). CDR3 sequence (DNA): TGTGCCAGCAGAGTCAGGGAATGGAATTCACCCCTCCACTTT. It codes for CASRVREWNSPLHF.

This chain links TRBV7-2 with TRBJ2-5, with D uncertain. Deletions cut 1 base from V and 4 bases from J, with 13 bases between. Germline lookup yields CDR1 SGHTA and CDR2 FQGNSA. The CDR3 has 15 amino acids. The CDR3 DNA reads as TGTGCCAGCAGCTTAGGTGCACTGACGGGAGAGACCCAGTACTTC. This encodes CASSLGALTGETQYF.

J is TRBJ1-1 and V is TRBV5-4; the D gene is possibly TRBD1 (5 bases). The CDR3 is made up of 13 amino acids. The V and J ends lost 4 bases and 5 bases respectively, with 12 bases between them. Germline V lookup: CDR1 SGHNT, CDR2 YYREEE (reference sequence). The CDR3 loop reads CASSDGARTEAFF. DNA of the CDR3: TGTGCCAGCAGCGATGGGGCACGGACTGAAGCTTTCTTT.

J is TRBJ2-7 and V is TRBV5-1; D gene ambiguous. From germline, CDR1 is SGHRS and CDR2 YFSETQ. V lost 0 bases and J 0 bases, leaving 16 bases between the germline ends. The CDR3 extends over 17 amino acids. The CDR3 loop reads CASSLALLGRSSYEQYF. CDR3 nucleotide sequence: TGCGCCAGCAGCTTGGCACTGTTAGGACGGAGCTCCTACGAGCAGTACTTC.

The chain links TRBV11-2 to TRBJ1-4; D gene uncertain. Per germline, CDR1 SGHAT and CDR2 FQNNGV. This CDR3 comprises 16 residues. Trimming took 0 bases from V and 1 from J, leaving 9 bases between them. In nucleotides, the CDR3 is TGTGCCAGCAGCTTAGATTCTAGGCTAACTAATGAAAAACTGTTTTTT. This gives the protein CASSLDSRLTNEKLFF.

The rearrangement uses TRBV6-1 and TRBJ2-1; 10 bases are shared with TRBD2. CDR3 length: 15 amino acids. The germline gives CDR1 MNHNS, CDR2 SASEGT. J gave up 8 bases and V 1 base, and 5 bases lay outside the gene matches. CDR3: CASSEVIAGGDEQFF. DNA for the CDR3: TGTGCCAGCAGTGAAGTTATAGCGGGGGGCGATGAGCAGTTCTTC.

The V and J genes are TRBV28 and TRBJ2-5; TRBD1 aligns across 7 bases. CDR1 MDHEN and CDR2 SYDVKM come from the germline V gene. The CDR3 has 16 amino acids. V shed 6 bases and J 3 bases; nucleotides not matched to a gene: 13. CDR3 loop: CASSSPRTGIKETQYF. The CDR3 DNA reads TGTGCCAGCAGCTCCCCCCGGACAGGAATCAAAGAGACCCAGTACTTC.

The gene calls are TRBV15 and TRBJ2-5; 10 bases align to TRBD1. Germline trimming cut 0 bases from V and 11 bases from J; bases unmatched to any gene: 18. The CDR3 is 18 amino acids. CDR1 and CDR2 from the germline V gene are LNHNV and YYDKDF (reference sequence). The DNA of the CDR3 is TGTGCCACCAGCAGAGATTCGAATACCGGGACAGGGGTCCCTAAGCAGTACTTC. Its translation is CATSRDSNTGTGVPKQYF.

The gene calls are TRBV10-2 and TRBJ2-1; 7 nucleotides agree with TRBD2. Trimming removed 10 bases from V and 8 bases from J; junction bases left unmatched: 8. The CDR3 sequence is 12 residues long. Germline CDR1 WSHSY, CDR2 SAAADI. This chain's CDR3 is CANPRGRHEQFF. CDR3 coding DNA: TGCGCCAACCCGCGGGGGAGGCATGAGCAGTTCTTC.

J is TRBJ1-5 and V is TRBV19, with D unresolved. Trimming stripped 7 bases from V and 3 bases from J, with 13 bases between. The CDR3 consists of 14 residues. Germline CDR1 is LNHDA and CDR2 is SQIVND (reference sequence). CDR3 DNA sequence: TGTGCCAGTAACCCGATTAGGTACAATCAGCCCCAGCATTTT. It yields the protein CASNPIRYNQPQHF.

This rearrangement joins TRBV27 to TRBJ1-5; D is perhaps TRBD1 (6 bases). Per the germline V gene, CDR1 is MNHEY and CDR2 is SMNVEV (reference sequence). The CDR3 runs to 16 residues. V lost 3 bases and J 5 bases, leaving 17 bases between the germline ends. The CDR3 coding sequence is TGTGCCAGCAGTTTCGTAGGACAGTCCCCCGATCAGCCCCAGCATTTT. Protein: CASSFVGQSPDQPQHF.